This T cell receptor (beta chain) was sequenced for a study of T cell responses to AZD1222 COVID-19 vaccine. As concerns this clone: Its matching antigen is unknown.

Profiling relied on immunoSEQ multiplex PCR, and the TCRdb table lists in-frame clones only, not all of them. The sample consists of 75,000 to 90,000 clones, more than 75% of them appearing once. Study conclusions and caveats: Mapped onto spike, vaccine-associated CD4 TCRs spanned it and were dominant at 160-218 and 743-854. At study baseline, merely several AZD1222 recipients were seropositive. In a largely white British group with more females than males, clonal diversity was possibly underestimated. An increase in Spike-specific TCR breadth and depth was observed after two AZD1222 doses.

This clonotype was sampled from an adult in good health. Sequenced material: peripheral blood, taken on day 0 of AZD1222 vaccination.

Here the CDR3 DNA reads TGTGCCAGCCAGAGGGGTTCTTCTCAGCCCCAGCATTTT. Residues: CASQRGSSQPQHF. The chain combines TRBV12-3 or TRBV12-4 with TRBJ1-5; possible D gene TRBD1, 5 bases. The V and J ends lost 8 bases and 6 bases respectively, with 14 bases between them. This CDR3 region has 13 residues.